These T cell receptor beta chains were read from a single sample in a study of T cells after somatic rescue of genetic block. Data came from immunoSEQ multiplex PCR; TCRdb stores just in-frame clones and leaves some out. In the table there are some 14,000 clones, 60% to 75% of which are singletons. Material: peripheral blood mononuclear cells (PBMCs). The receptors originated from a man aged 18 to 29. Each CDR3 is given with its conserved first and last residue. The order of the fields is J gene, D gene, clone size, V gene, CDR3 DNA, CDR3 protein. D genes are given only for firm matches. Clone size is not always given. Where it is, it says once, few, many or a class for expanded clones.

j_call: TRBJ2-7
d_call: NA
clone_size: many
v_call: TRBV10-3
cdr3_nt: TGTGCCATTTCCTTGACAGGTCACGAGCAGTACTTC
cdr3_aa: CAISLTGHEQYF

j_call: TRBJ2-5
d_call: TRBD2
clone_size: NA
v_call: TRBV9
cdr3_nt: TGTGCCAGCAGCGTAGTTCTAGCGGGAGGGCCAAGACAAGAGACCCAGTACTTC
cdr3_aa: CASSVVLAGGPRQETQYF

j_call: TRBJ1-6
d_call: NA
clone_size: NA
v_call: TRBV27
cdr3_nt: TGTGCCAGCAGAACGGAACCCTATAATTCACCCCTCCACTTT
cdr3_aa: CASRTEPYNSPLHF

j_call: TRBJ1-1
d_call: NA
clone_size: NA
v_call: TRBV9
cdr3_nt: TGTGCCAGCAGCGTAGGGGGCACCCTTCCCATGAACACTGAAGCTTTCTTT
cdr3_aa: CASSVGGTLPMNTEAFF

j_call: TRBJ2-7
d_call: NA
clone_size: once
v_call: TRBV15
cdr3_nt: TGTGCCGTTGGGCGGGGAAGCTCCTACGAGCAGTACTTC
cdr3_aa: CAVGRGSSYEQYF

j_call: TRBJ2-7
d_call: NA
clone_size: NA
v_call: TRBV6-5
cdr3_nt: TGTGCCAGCAGTTACGACCTGCGGTACGAGCAGTACTTC
cdr3_aa: CASSYDLRYEQYF

j_call: TRBJ2-5
d_call: TRBD1
clone_size: few
v_call: TRBV20-1
cdr3_nt: TGCAGCGGACAGGGGAAGACCCAGTACTTC
cdr3_aa: CSGQGKTQYF

j_call: TRBJ2-2
d_call: NA
clone_size: NA
v_call: TRBV10-1
cdr3_nt: TGCGCCAGCAGAGAGACAGGTGGAGGTAACACCGGGGAGCTGTTTTTT
cdr3_aa: CASRETGGGNTGELFF

j_call: TRBJ2-1
d_call: NA
clone_size: NA
v_call: TRBV5-1
cdr3_nt: TGCGCCAGCAGCTTGGCCGTAACATCCCCCTGGGATGAGCAGTTCTTC
cdr3_aa: CASSLAVTSPWDEQFF

j_call: TRBJ2-1
d_call: TRBD2
clone_size: NA
v_call: TRBV5-1
cdr3_nt: TGCGCCAGCAGCGCGGGACTAGCGGGGAATGAGCAGTTCTTC
cdr3_aa: CASSAGLAGNEQFF

j_call: TRBJ2-7
d_call: TRBD2
clone_size: NA
v_call: TRBV25-1
cdr3_nt: TGTGCCAGCAGTGATACAGCTAGCGGGAGTATCTACGAGCAGTACTTC
cdr3_aa: CASSDTASGSIYEQYF

j_call: TRBJ2-3
d_call: NA
clone_size: once
v_call: TRBV28
cdr3_nt: TGTGCCAGCAGTTTACCCTCGACAGTTATTAGCACAGATACGCAGTATTTT
cdr3_aa: CASSLPSTVISTDTQYF

j_call: TRBJ2-3
d_call: NA
clone_size: NA
v_call: TRBV6-6
cdr3_nt: TGTGCCAGCAGTTACGAGGCCTACCGGGCGCAGTATTTT
cdr3_aa: CASSYEAYRAQYF

j_call: TRBJ2-3
d_call: NA
clone_size: NA
v_call: TRBV7-3
cdr3_nt: TGTGCCAGCAGTTCCCTTAGCACAGATACGCAGTATTTT
cdr3_aa: CASSSLSTDTQYF

j_call: TRBJ2-1
d_call: TRBD2
clone_size: NA
v_call: TRBV7-3
cdr3_nt: TGTGCCAGCAGCCCCCATTCGTGGACTAGCGGGAGTGGTGAGCAGTTCTTC
cdr3_aa: CASSPHSWTSGSGEQFF

j_call: TRBJ2-6
d_call: NA
clone_size: NA
v_call: TRBV6-4
cdr3_nt: TGTGCCAGCAGTTCTGGTTCTGGGGCCAACGTCCTGACTTTC
cdr3_aa: CASSSGSGANVLTF

j_call: TRBJ2-6
d_call: NA
clone_size: medium-sized
v_call: TRBV11-1
cdr3_nt: TGTGCCAGCAGCTTATCCTTCCAGGTCTCTGGGGCCAACGTCCTGACTTTC
cdr3_aa: CASSLSFQVSGANVLTF

j_call: TRBJ2-1
d_call: NA
clone_size: few
v_call: TRBV20-1
cdr3_nt: TGCAGTGCTCTAGTCTCCCCGGACAGGTTCTTC
cdr3_aa: CSALVSPDRFF

j_call: TRBJ1-5
d_call: NA
clone_size: few
v_call: TRBV19
cdr3_nt: TGTGCCAGTAGTATACGTCGGGGGTTTGGACAGCCCCAGCATTTT
cdr3_aa: CASSIRRGFGQPQHF

j_call: TRBJ1-3
d_call: NA
clone_size: NA
v_call: TRBV5-1
cdr3_nt: TGCGCCAGCAGCTTGGCCAGTCAGGCCGCTGGAAACACCATATATTTT
cdr3_aa: CASSLASQAAGNTIYF

j_call: TRBJ1-5
d_call: NA
clone_size: NA
v_call: TRBV28
cdr3_nt: TGTGCCAGCAGTTTGCGGGGACCTTATCAGCCCCAGCATTTT
cdr3_aa: CASSLRGPYQPQHF

j_call: TRBJ2-3
d_call: NA
clone_size: NA
v_call: TRBV4-1
cdr3_nt: TGCGCCAGCAGCCAAGATGGGGACGGCCCAAGCACAGATACGCAGTATTTT
cdr3_aa: CASSQDGDGPSTDTQYF

j_call: TRBJ2-1
d_call: TRBD1
clone_size: few
v_call: TRBV18
cdr3_nt: TGTGCCAGCTCCCACAGGGGGCCCCTCGGGGAGCAGTTCTTC
cdr3_aa: CASSHRGPLGEQFF

j_call: TRBJ2-1
d_call: TRBD2
clone_size: NA
v_call: TRBV9
cdr3_nt: TGTGCCAGCAGCGGAAGACTAGCGGGAGGTCTGAGCTCCTACAATGAGCAGTTCTTC
cdr3_aa: CASSGRLAGGLSSYNEQFF

j_call: TRBJ2-2
d_call: NA
clone_size: NA
v_call: TRBV18
cdr3_nt: TGTGCCAGCTCATCGCTAGCGAACACCGGGGAGCTGTTTTTT
cdr3_aa: CASSSLANTGELFF

j_call: TRBJ2-7
d_call: NA
clone_size: NA
v_call: TRBV18
cdr3_nt: TGTGCCAGCTCACCCTTCTTGCCCCACCACGAGCAGTACTTC
cdr3_aa: CASSPFLPHHEQYF

j_call: TRBJ2-1
d_call: TRBD2
clone_size: NA
v_call: TRBV18
cdr3_nt: TGTGCCAGCTCAGGGACTAGCGGGGGTTCCTACAATGAGCAGTTCTTC
cdr3_aa: CASSGTSGGSYNEQFF

j_call: TRBJ1-5
d_call: NA
clone_size: NA
v_call: TRBV30
cdr3_nt: TGTGCCTGGAGTGTCCAAGGGAGGGGGGGGAGCAATCAGCCCCAGCATTTT
cdr3_aa: CAWSVQGRGGSNQPQHF

j_call: TRBJ1-6
d_call: TRBD1
clone_size: NA
v_call: TRBV28
cdr3_nt: TGTGCCAGCAGTTTGGGGACAGGGAGTAGAGGTTCACCCCTCCACTTT
cdr3_aa: CASSLGTGSRGSPLHF

j_call: TRBJ1-6
d_call: NA
clone_size: once
v_call: TRBV25-1
cdr3_nt: TGTGCCGGCAGTGAATCGGCCGGGACAAGATCACCCCTCCACTTT
cdr3_aa: CAGSESAGTRSPLHF

j_call: TRBJ2-5
d_call: NA
clone_size: few
v_call: TRBV18
cdr3_nt: TGTGCCAGCTCACCGGCAGAGACCCAGTACTTC
cdr3_aa: CASSPAETQYF

j_call: TRBJ2-1
d_call: NA
clone_size: NA
v_call: TRBV18
cdr3_nt: TGTGCCAGCTCAGGAGCCTCCTACAATGAGCAGTTCTTC
cdr3_aa: CASSGASYNEQFF

j_call: TRBJ1-5
d_call: NA
clone_size: NA
v_call: TRBV5-1
cdr3_nt: TGCGCCAGCAGCTTGGACCCCAGCAATCAGCCCCAGCATTTT
cdr3_aa: CASSLDPSNQPQHF

j_call: TRBJ2-3
d_call: TRBD1
clone_size: NA
v_call: TRBV11-2
cdr3_nt: TGTGCCAGCAGCTTAGGCGGGACAGGGCCAGATACGCAGTATTTT
cdr3_aa: CASSLGGTGPDTQYF

j_call: TRBJ1-2
d_call: NA
clone_size: NA
v_call: TRBV2
cdr3_nt: TGTGCCAGCAGTGAAGCGGGTCAGGGGCACGGCTATGGCTACACCTTC
cdr3_aa: CASSEAGQGHGYGYTF

j_call: TRBJ1-2
d_call: NA
clone_size: few
v_call: TRBV6-6
cdr3_nt: TGTGCCAGCAGTTACAGGGAGTATGGCTACACCTTC
cdr3_aa: CASSYREYGYTF

j_call: TRBJ1-3
d_call: TRBD1
clone_size: few
v_call: TRBV18
cdr3_nt: TGTGCCAGCTCCCCGGGACAGGGTCCTGGAAACACCATATATTTT
cdr3_aa: CASSPGQGPGNTIYF

j_call: TRBJ2-3
d_call: TRBD2
clone_size: once
v_call: TRBV7-9
cdr3_nt: TGTGCCAGCAGCTTTGGACTAGCGGGAGGGCCGAGCACAGATACGCAGTATTTT
cdr3_aa: CASSFGLAGGPSTDTQYF

j_call: TRBJ2-4
d_call: TRBD2
clone_size: NA
v_call: TRBV27
cdr3_nt: TGTGCCAGCAGTTATGCGGGGGGATACATTCAGTACTTC
cdr3_aa: CASSYAGGYIQYF

j_call: TRBJ2-5
d_call: TRBD2
clone_size: NA
v_call: TRBV5-1
cdr3_nt: TGCGCCAGCAGCTCTGGACTAGCGGGAGGGGGTGAGACCCAGTACTTC
cdr3_aa: CASSSGLAGGGETQYF

j_call: TRBJ1-2
d_call: NA
clone_size: NA
v_call: TRBV27
cdr3_nt: TGTGCCAGCAGTTTATCGAAGGGCCTAAACTATGGCTACACCTTC
cdr3_aa: CASSLSKGLNYGYTF

j_call: TRBJ1-1
d_call: TRBD1
clone_size: few
v_call: TRBV28
cdr3_nt: TGTGCCAGCAGTTCCCTCGGGACAGGGAAGCGGACTGAAGCTTTCTTT
cdr3_aa: CASSSLGTGKRTEAFF

j_call: TRBJ1-1
d_call: NA
clone_size: NA
v_call: TRBV9
cdr3_nt: TGTGCCAGCAGCGTAGGTCGGGGTCCAAGGGTGAACACTGAAGCTTTCTTT
cdr3_aa: CASSVGRGPRVNTEAFF

j_call: TRBJ2-7
d_call: TRBD1
clone_size: NA
v_call: TRBV14
cdr3_nt: TGTGCCAGCAGCCAACTATTCGACAGGGTGTTTGGGGAGCAGTACTTC
cdr3_aa: CASSQLFDRVFGEQYF